These 8 T cell receptor beta chains were all obtained from the same sample, sequenced in a study of a mutant IDH1 vaccine in newly diagnosed glioma. Their specific antigens are unknown. Regarding time point: week 35, safety follow-up. Doses of 300 ug of mutant IDH1 20-mer peptide were given with topical imiquimod. The protocol was immunoSEQ multiplex PCR, while the TCRdb copy is restricted to in-frame clones and leaves out a portion. The data contain tens of thousands of clones, around 81% of them singletons. Sequenced material: PBMCs, taken from a glioma patient whose treatment included an IDH1 peptide vaccine. Every receptor here comes from a woman between 40 and 55 years old with glioma. Some clones in this sample may be carry-over from other donors' samples.

The CDR3 DNA reads as TGTGCCAGCAGCGTACGGGGTGAAGGCTATGGCTACACCTTC. Translation: CASSVRGEGYGYTF. The rearrangement uses TRBV9 and TRBJ1-2; no reliable D call. The CDR3 has 14 residues. Between the trimmed V and J ends, which lost 1 base and 4 bases, there was a span of 11 bases. CDR1 is SGDLS, CDR2 YYNGEE, per germline.

This rearrangement joins TRBV6-1 to TRBJ2-1; 15 nucleotides agree with TRBD2. Germline V gene sequence: CDR1 MNHNS, CDR2 SASEGT. The length of the CDR3 is 15 residues. The trim removed 6 bases at V and 7 bases at J, leaving 4 bases unmatched. As DNA, the CDR3 is TGTGCCAGCAGCGGACTAGCGGGGGGGCCTAATGAGCAGTTCTTC. It translates to CASSGLAGGPNEQFF.

This clone was observed once. The V call is TRBV2, the J call TRBJ1-2; a weak D match, TRBD1 (6 bases). The CDR3 loop spans 15 amino acids. Trimming removed 0 bases from V and 2 bases from J, with 10 bases in between. Germline V CDR1 and CDR2: SNHLY, FYNNEI. CDR3 in amino acids: CASSEAGGANYGYTF. The CDR3 nucleotides read TGTGCCAGCAGTGAAGCGGGGGGGGCCAACTATGGCTACACCTTC.

V is TRBV27 and J is TRBJ2-5; D gene ambiguous. The germline V gene encodes CDR1 MNHEY and CDR2 SMNVEV (reference sequence). V lost 1 base, J lost 4 bases, and 10 bases lay in between. This CDR3 is 14 amino acids long. This CDR3 reads CASSLLASGETQYF. CDR3 coding DNA: TGTGCCAGCAGTTTATTGGCCTCGGGAGAGACCCAGTACTTC.

This clone was picked up a small number of times. The chain combines TRBV4-3 with TRBJ1-5, with D tentatively TRBD1 (5 bases). The CDR3 sequence is 17 residues long. The V end lost 0 bases, the J end lost 1 base, and 13 bases lay between the germline ends. From germline, CDR1 is LGHNA and CDR2 YSLEER. This CDR3 reads CASSQEWGKQSNQPQHF. The CDR3 DNA reads TGCGCCAGCAGCCAAGAGTGGGGCAAACAGAGCAATCAGCCCCAGCATTTT.

This clone turned up a few times. This CDR3 is CASSRPGLGEGTEAFF. DNA for the CDR3: TGTGCCAGCAGCCGTCCGGGCCTAGGGGAGGGCACTGAAGCTTTCTTT. The J gene is TRBJ1-1, the V gene TRBV5-6, with D perhaps matching TRBD1 (5 bases). This CDR3 is built from 16 residues. The V end lost 4 bases, the J end lost 4 bases, and 20 bases lay between the germline ends. The V gene's germline CDR1 is SGHDT and CDR2 YYEEEE. The full variable domain, with the rest looked up from reference TRBV5-6 and TRBJ1-1, is DAGVTQSPTHLIKTRGQQVTLRCSPKSGHDTVSWYQQALGQGPQFIFQYYEEEERQRGNFPDRFSGHQFPNYSSELNVNALLLGDSALYLCASSRPGLGEGTEAFFGQGTRLTVV.

V gene TRBV4-2 combines with J gene TRBJ2-7, with 15 bases lining up with TRBD2. The length of the CDR3 is 20 residues. Germline assignment: CDR1 LGHNA and CDR2 YNFKEQ. J was trimmed by 2 bases and V by 4 bases; bases with no gene match: 15. The CDR3 loop reads CASSPGSGTSGRSSPYEQYF. The CDR3 DNA follows: TGTGCCAGCAGCCCTGGCTCCGGGACTAGCGGGAGGTCCAGTCCCTACGAGCAGTACTTC.

This chain joins TRBV18 and TRBJ1-1, with D tentatively TRBD1 (5 bases). Trimming removed 6 bases from V and 7 bases from J, with 15 bases in between. Germline CDR1 KGHSH, CDR2 LQKENI. The CDR3 totals 13 residues. The CDR3 nucleotides are TGTGCCAGCTCCCCCCAACCTGGGGGTGAAGCTTTCTTT. Translation: CASSPQPGGEAFF.